The 24 T cell receptor beta chains presented below share a single source sample, sequenced in a study of blood T cell repertoires in COVID-19. Here immunoSEQ multiplex PCR was the method, and the copy in TCRdb shows in-frame clones only, minus some. The sample has 85,000 to 130,000 clones; roughly nine tenths are singletons. Sequencing was done on a sample of peripheral blood. The receptors were sampled from a human donor in a cohort sampled during active COVID-19.

This clone was counted a few times. J is TRBJ1-3 and V is TRBV2, with 7 bases matching TRBD1. The junction had 12 bases not matched to a gene; V was cut back by 6 bases and J by 4 bases. The CDR3 covers 16 residues. Germline V gene sequence: CDR1 SNHLY, CDR2 FYNNEI. The CDR3 loop reads CASSSDTGVWGNTIYF. The DNA for the CDR3 is TGTGCCAGCAGCAGCGATACAGGGGTTTGGGGAAACACCATATATTTT.

The chain employs TRBV28 and TRBJ2-1, with a tentative D call TRBD2 (6 bases). The CDR3 runs to 14 residues. The V end lost 6 bases, the J end lost 8 bases, and 17 bases lay between the germline ends. CDR1 is MDHEN, CDR2 SYDVKM, per germline. The CDR3 sequence: CASSPAGNTDEQFF. In nucleotides, the CDR3 is TGTGCCAGCAGCCCCGCGGGAAACACCGATGAGCAGTTCTTC. Drawing the rest from reference TRBV28 and TRBJ2-1, the complete variable domain is DVKVTQSSRYLVKRTGEKVFLECVQDMDHENMFWYRQDPGLGLRLIYFSYDVKMKEKGDIPEGYSVSREKKERFSLILESASTNQTSMYLCASSPAGNTDEQFFGPGTRLTVL.

The chain links TRBV7-8 to TRBJ2-2, with TRBD1 matching 7 bases. V shed 2 bases and J 4 bases; nucleotides not matched to a gene: 7. Germline CDR1 SGHVS, CDR2 FQNEAQ. CDR3 length equals 16 residues. The DNA for the CDR3 is TGTGCCAGCAGCTTATCAAGGGGGCCGGGCACCGGGGAGCTGTTTTTT. This translates into CASSLSRGPGTGELFF.

This rearrangement joins TRBV7-9 to TRBJ2-1; TRBD1 matches 8 bases. The CDR3 is 15 amino acids. Germline CDR1 is SEHNR and CDR2 is FQNEAQ (reference sequence). Trimming cost V 6 bases and J 4 bases; bases outside gene matches: 8. The CDR3 sequence: CASSMGQAIYNEQFF. The CDR3 DNA is TGTGCCAGCAGTATGGGACAGGCAATTTACAATGAGCAGTTCTTC.

The V and J genes are TRBV5-1 and TRBJ2-7; possible D gene TRBD2, 5 bases. In germline, CDR1 is SGHRS, CDR2 YFSETQ. The CDR3 runs to 18 residues. The V and J ends lost 0 bases and 2 bases respectively, with 21 bases between them. The CDR3 loop is CASSLESATSGVPYEQYF. The CDR3 coding sequence is TGCGCCAGCAGCTTGGAGAGCGCGACCTCCGGGGTACCCTACGAGCAGTACTTC.

The chain links TRBV28 to TRBJ2-1, with 9 bases identical to TRBD2. The CDR3 loop spans 16 amino acids. Germline V lookup: CDR1 MDHEN, CDR2 SYDVKM. Germline trimming cut 5 bases from V and 2 bases from J; bases unmatched to any gene: 7. The CDR3 reads CASSPYSGSTYNEQFF. For the CDR3, the DNA is TGTGCCAGCAGTCCCTATAGCGGGAGTACCTACAATGAGCAGTTCTTC.

About this clone: It is likely a read error, because the conserved phenylalanine at the end of the CDR3 is missing. The DNA is left out, because the CDR3 cannot be placed on it with certainty; the CDR3 is given as TCRdb lists it. CDR3 sequence: CASSFNPAGQGV. The V gene is TRBV7-6, the J gene TRBJ1-4; the table's D call, TRBD1, was not checked against the DNA. Counting both end residues, the CDR3 totals 12 amino acids. Germline loops: CDR1 SGHVS, CDR2 FNYEAQ.

J is TRBJ2-1 and V is TRBV6-5; D may be TRBD1 (7 bases). This CDR3 comprises 14 residues. Germline V lookup: CDR1 MNHEY, CDR2 SVGAGI. V was clipped by 6 bases and J by 6 bases, with 15 bases between them. In nucleotides, the CDR3 is TGTGCCAGCAGGGCGGGACAGACAATCAATGAGCAGTTCTTC. This translates into CASRAGQTINEQFF.

The count of this clone is one. The chain has TRBV18 and TRBJ1-2, with D possibly being TRBD1 (5 bases). V was trimmed by 3 bases and J by 7 bases, leaving 18 bases between them. CDR1 is KGHSH and CDR2 is LQKENI in the germline V gene. The CDR3 is 15 residues long. CDR3 coding DNA: TGTGCCAGCTCACCGGTGGTTGATTCAGGGTTTGGCTACACCTTC. Translating gives CASSPVVDSGFGYTF. Full variable domain (rest looked up from reference TRBV18 and TRBJ1-2): NAGVMQNPRHLVRRRGQEARLRCSPMKGHSHVYWYRQLPEEGLKFMVYLQKENIIDESGMPKERFSAEFPKEGPSILRIQQVVRGDSAAYFCASSPVVDSGFGYTFGSGTRLTVV.

The CDR3 nucleotides are TGTGCCAGCATGCAGGGTCAGAGCAATCAGCCCCAGCATTTT. This codes for CASMQGQSNQPQHF. The chain uses TRBV6-5 and TRBJ1-5; maybe TRBD1 (5 bases). Trimming took 7 bases from V and 1 from J, leaving 11 bases between them. Germline-derived CDR1 and CDR2 are MNHEY and SVGAGI. The CDR3 is 14 amino acids.

The chain joins TRBV7-2 to TRBJ1-6; D gene unclear. The CDR3 has 15 amino acids. Germline CDR1 SGHTA, CDR2 FQGNSA. Deletions cut 0 bases from V and 7 bases from J, with 10 bases between. The CDR3 is CASSLAAGTNSPLHF. CDR3 DNA sequence: TGTGCCAGCAGCTTAGCCGCAGGCACCAATTCACCCCTCCACTTT.

This clone appeared a single time. A read error may produce the germline difference seen at one junction end. The chain combines TRBV6-5 with TRBJ1-6; 9 bases line up with TRBD1. Germline V lookup: CDR1 MNHEY, CDR2 SVGAGI. This CDR3 comprises 14 residues. The CDR3 sequence: CASSHRDRDLNGNF. In nucleotides, the CDR3 is TGTGCCAGCAGTCACCGGGACAGGGATTTAAATGGCAACTTT.

This chain joins TRBV18 and TRBJ2-3; 8 bases fit TRBD2. The CDR3 is 14 residues long. The germline gives CDR1 KGHSH, CDR2 LQKENI. V lost 4 bases, J lost 2 bases, and 2 bases stayed unmatched. This CDR3 is CASSRLALTDTQYF. The CDR3 DNA is TGTGCCAGCTCACGACTAGCGCTCACAGATACGCAGTATTTT. Together with reference TRBV18 and TRBJ2-3, the CDR3 gives the full variable domain: NAGVMQNPRHLVRRRGQEARLRCSPMKGHSHVYWYRQLPEEGLKFMVYLQKENIIDESGMPKERFSAEFPKEGPSILRIQQVVRGDSAAYFCASSRLALTDTQYFGPGTRLTVL.

The chain joins TRBV5-1 to TRBJ2-3; 7 bases line up with TRBD1. From germline, CDR1 is SGHRS and CDR2 YFSETQ. CDR3 length: 14 residues. The junction had 2 bases not matched to a gene; V was cut back by 0 bases and J by 4 bases. CDR3 nucleotides: TGCGCCAGCAGCTTGGAGGGGGCGGCAGATACGCAGTATTTT. Translating it yields CASSLEGAADTQYF.

V usage is TRBV12-3 or TRBV12-4 and J usage is TRBJ1-2; D is undetermined. The CDR3 spans 12 residues. V gave up 7 bases and J gave up 2 bases, with 8 bases separating them. The CDR3 DNA reads as TGTGCCAGCAATGGGAGGAACTATGGCTACACCTTC. It yields the protein CASNGRNYGYTF.

The V and J genes are TRBV7-3 and TRBJ2-3; TRBD2 matches at 8 bases. V was pared by 2 bases and J by 5 bases, with 15 bases of the junction left unmatched. CDR1 is SGHTA and CDR2 is FQGTGA in the germline V gene. The CDR3 runs 18 residues. CDR3 region: CASSLLPRAGVREDTQYF. The CDR3 DNA sequence: TGTGCCAGCAGCTTACTCCCGCGAGCGGGAGTGAGGGAAGATACGCAGTATTTT. The variable domain in full, with the rest retrieved from reference TRBV7-3 and TRBJ2-3, is GAGVSQTPSNKVTEKGKYVELRCDPISGHTALYWYRQSLGQGPEFLIYFQGTGAADDSGLPNDRFFAVRPEGSVSTLKIQRTERGDSAVYLCASSLLPRAGVREDTQYFGPGTRLTVL.

The V call is TRBV7-9, the J call TRBJ1-3; D uncertain. The CDR3 totals 14 residues. CDR1 SEHNR and CDR2 FQNEAQ come from the germline V gene (reference sequence). Between the trimmed V and J ends, which lost 5 bases and 0 bases, there was a span of 8 bases. CDR3 DNA sequence: TGTGCCAGCAGCCAGAGCGGCTCTGGAAACACCATATATTTT. This translates into CASSQSGSGNTIYF.

The V call is TRBV10-3, the J call TRBJ1-5; D perhaps matches TRBD1 (5 bases). V shed 4 bases and J shed 0 bases, with 7 bases lying between them. Germline assignment: CDR1 ENHRY and CDR2 SYGVKD. The CDR3 runs 14 residues. CDR3 DNA sequence: TGTGCCATCAGTGGGGGGGATAGCAATCAGCCCCAGCATTTT. It is translated as CAISGGDSNQPQHF.

The J gene is TRBJ2-4, the V gene TRBV5-1; perhaps TRBD1 as D (5 bases). CDR1 and CDR2 (germline): SGHRS, YFSETQ. This CDR3 is 17 amino acids long. V lost 7 bases to trimming and J lost 7 bases, with 27 bases between them. This CDR3 is CASSKIDGTGQWNIQYF. The CDR3 DNA reads as TGCGCCAGCTCTAAAATCGACGGAACAGGTCAATGGAACATTCAGTACTTC.

This sequence joins TRBV28 and TRBJ1-4; 9 bases are shared with TRBD1. This CDR3 has 14 amino acids. Germline V gene data show CDR1 as MDHEN and CDR2 as SYDVKM. V lost 5 bases, J lost 5 bases, and 3 bases stayed unmatched. CDR3 protein: CASSPGTGNEKLFF. CDR3 nucleotide sequence: TGTGCCAGCAGTCCCGGGACAGGGAATGAAAAACTGTTTTTT.

The V call is TRBV9, the J call TRBJ1-2; tentative D call: TRBD1 (5 bases). V lost 3 bases and J 5 bases, leaving 14 bases between the germline ends. This CDR3 contains 14 residues. Germline CDR1 is SGDLS and CDR2 is YYNGEE. CDR3: CASSDQGGLYGYTF. The CDR3 DNA sequence: TGTGCCAGCAGCGACCAGGGAGGCCTTTATGGCTACACCTTC.

The chain joins TRBV5-5 to TRBJ2-7; 7 bases align to TRBD1. This CDR3 comprises 12 residues. The germline gives CDR1 SGHKS, CDR2 YYEKEE (reference sequence). The V segment lost 3 bases and the J segment 3 bases; nucleotides outside the gene matches: 0. The CDR3 spells CASSWDSYEQYF. The CDR3 bases are TGTGCCAGCAGCTGGGACAGCTACGAGCAGTACTTC.

This clone was found a few times. CDR3 amino acids: CASSLGQLIMNTEAFF. In nucleotides, the CDR3 is TGTGCCAGCAGTCTTGGACAGCTTATCATGAACACTGAAGCTTTCTTT. The gene calls are TRBV5-5 and TRBJ1-1; D perhaps matches TRBD1 (6 bases). Germline V gene sequence: CDR1 SGHKS, CDR2 YYEKEE (reference sequence). This CDR3 comprises 16 residues. V was trimmed by 5 bases and J by 0 bases, leaving 17 bases between them.

The chain employs TRBV10-3 and TRBJ1-1; the match to TRBD1 covers 8 bases. V shed 6 bases and J 3 bases; nucleotides not matched to a gene: 6. Germline assignment: CDR1 ENHRY and CDR2 SYGVKD. This CDR3 is built from 14 residues. Here the CDR3 DNA reads TGTGCCATCAGAGGACAGGGAGACCACACTGAAGCTTTCTTT. As protein: CAIRGQGDHTEAFF.